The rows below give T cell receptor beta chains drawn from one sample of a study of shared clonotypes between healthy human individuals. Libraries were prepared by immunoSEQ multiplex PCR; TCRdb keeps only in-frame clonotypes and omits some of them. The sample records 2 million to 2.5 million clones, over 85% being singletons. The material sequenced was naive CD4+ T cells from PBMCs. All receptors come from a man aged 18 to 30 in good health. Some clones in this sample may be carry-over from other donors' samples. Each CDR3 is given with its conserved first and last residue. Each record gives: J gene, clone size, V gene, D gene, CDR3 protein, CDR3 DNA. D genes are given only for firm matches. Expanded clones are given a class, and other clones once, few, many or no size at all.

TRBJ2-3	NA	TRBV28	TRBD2	CASSLREGTDTQYF	TGTGCCAGCAGTTTGCGGGAGGGCACAGATACGCAGTATTTT
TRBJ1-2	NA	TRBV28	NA	CASSLGGSRGYGYTF	TGTGCCAGCAGTCTCGGGGGATCAAGAGGCTATGGCTACACCTTC
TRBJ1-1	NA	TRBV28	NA	CASSLNPATGGVEAFF	TGTGCCAGCAGTTTAAACCCCGCAACAGGCGGGGTCGAAGCTTTCTTT
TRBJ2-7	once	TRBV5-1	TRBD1	CASSLWTGLTYEQYF	TGCGCCAGCAGCTTGTGGACAGGGCTTACCTACGAGCAGTACTTC
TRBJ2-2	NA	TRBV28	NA	CASSPSVGVPGELFF	TGTGCCAGCAGCCCATCCGTGGGCGTCCCCGGGGAGCTGTTTTTT
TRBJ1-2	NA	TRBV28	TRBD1	CAIPRGDGYTF	TGTGCCATCCCCAGGGGGGATGGCTACACCTTC
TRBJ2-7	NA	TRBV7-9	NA	CASSPDVTYEQYF	TGTGCCAGCAGCCCCGACGTAACCTACGAGCAGTACTTC
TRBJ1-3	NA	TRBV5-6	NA	CASSLYGNTIYF	TGTGCCAGCAGCTTGTACGGAAACACCATATATTTT
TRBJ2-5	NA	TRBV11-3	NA	CASSPNGGPQETQYF	TGTGCCAGCAGCCCGAACGGGGGCCCCCAAGAGACCCAGTACTTC
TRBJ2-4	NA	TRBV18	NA	CASSPPNSPLAKNIQYF	TGTGCCAGCTCACCACCTAACAGCCCTCTAGCCAAAAACATTCAGTACTTC
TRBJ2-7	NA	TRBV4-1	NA	CASSLGTEAYEQYF	TGCGCCAGCAGCCTTGGGACGGAGGCCTACGAGCAGTACTTC
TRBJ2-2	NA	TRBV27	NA	CASRGGRNTGELFF	TGTGCCAGCAGGGGGGGGCGAAACACCGGGGAGCTGTTTTTT
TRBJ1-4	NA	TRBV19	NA	CASSIGIGNAKLFF	TGTGCCAGTAGTATCGGGATCGGCAACGCAAAACTGTTTTTT
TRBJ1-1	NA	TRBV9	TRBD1	CASGGGRNTEAFF	TGTGCCAGCGGAGGGGGCCGGAACACTGAAGCTTTCTTT
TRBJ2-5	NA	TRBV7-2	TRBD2	CASSFSGTSGGETQYF	TGTGCCAGCAGCTTCTCCGGGACTAGCGGGGGGGAGACCCAGTACTTC
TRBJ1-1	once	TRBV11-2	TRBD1	CASSLDQGQLQNTEAFF	TGTGCCAGCAGCTTAGACCAGGGACAGCTCCAGAACACTGAAGCTTTCTTT
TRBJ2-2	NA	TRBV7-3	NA	CASTSLGVGTGELFF	TGTGCCAGCACCTCCTTGGGGGTTGGCACCGGGGAGCTGTTTTTT
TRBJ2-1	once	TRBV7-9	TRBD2	CASSAIGTSGYNEQFF	TGTGCCAGCAGCGCGATCGGGACTAGCGGGTACAATGAGCAGTTCTTC